The 14 T cell receptor beta chains below were found in one sample sequenced in a study of shared clonotypes between healthy human individuals. The repertoire was sequenced with immunoSEQ multiplex PCR; TCRdb's copy has only in-frame clones and lacks some. Among some 2,400,000 clones listed, 90% to 96% were seen once. Sequencing input: naive CD4+ T cells sorted from blood. The subset here: CD45RA+ positively selected. The receptors come from a man aged 18 to 29 in good health.

The rearrangement uses TRBV7-8 and TRBJ1-6; possible D gene TRBD1, 5 bases. There are 15 residues in the CDR3. V gave up 5 bases and J gave up 7 bases, with 15 bases separating them. Germline loops: CDR1 SGHVS, CDR2 FQNEAQ. The CDR3 DNA reads as TGTGCCAGCAGCCCCTTTTCGGGGCCCAATTCACCCCTCCACTTT. Protein: CASSPFSGPNSPLHF.

The chain is built from TRBV29-1 and TRBJ2-1, with D possibly matching TRBD2 (6 bases). The germline V gene has CDR1 SQVTM and CDR2 ANQGSEA. The CDR3 is 14 amino acids. The V gene lost 3 bases and the J gene lost 10 bases, with 19 bases spanning the gap. The CDR3 sequence: CSVEAPGLRVEQFF. As DNA, the CDR3 is TGCAGCGTTGAGGCCCCGGGACTCAGGGTCGAGCAGTTCTTC.

V usage is TRBV6-1 and J usage is TRBJ1-6; TRBD1 agrees at 10 bases. The V and J ends lost 9 bases and 9 bases, in that order; junction bases with no gene match: 11. This CDR3 comprises 15 residues. Germline V CDR1 and CDR2: MNHNS, SASEGT. The CDR3 is CASSWTGQGGSPLHF. The CDR3 bases are TGTGCCAGTAGTTGGACCGGACAGGGGGGTTCACCCCTCCACTTT.

The chain has TRBV25-1 and TRBJ1-4; a possible D gene is TRBD1 (6 bases). Trimming took off 3 bases at V and 4 bases at J, with 15 bases between the two ends. From germline, CDR1 is MGHDK and CDR2 SYGVNS. The CDR3 is 16 amino acids. CDR3 loop: CASSDSHGTINEKLFF. In DNA form, the CDR3 reads TGTGCCAGCAGTGATAGCCACGGGACAATTAATGAAAAACTGTTTTTT.

The chain employs TRBV27 and TRBJ2-5, with TRBD2 matching 9 bases. Germline CDR1 and CDR2: MNHEY and SMNVEV (reference sequence). This CDR3 has 18 residues. J gave up 7 bases and V 7 bases, and 22 bases lay outside the gene matches. CDR3 sequence: CASTILAQSGRPQGTQYF. The CDR3 DNA follows: TGTGCCAGCACTATCCTAGCCCAAAGCGGGAGGCCGCAGGGGACCCAGTACTTC.

The chain combines TRBV6-5 with TRBJ2-1; 10 nucleotides match TRBD1. Looked up from germline, CDR1 is MNHEY and CDR2 is SVGAGI. The V gene end was trimmed by 7 bases and the J gene end by 8 bases; junction bases not matched to a gene: 11. The CDR3 has 15 amino acids. The CDR3 sequence is CASNAPGQGIYEQFF. The CDR3, as DNA: TGTGCCAGCAATGCGCCGGGACAGGGGATCTATGAGCAGTTCTTC.

V usage is TRBV6-1 and J usage is TRBJ1-4; the match to TRBD1 covers 10 bases. The CDR3 extends over 15 amino acids. V shed 4 bases and J 8 bases; nucleotides not matched to a gene: 7. CDR1 is MNHNS, CDR2 SASEGT, per germline. CDR3 nucleotides: TGTGCCAGCAGTGGACAGGGGGCGTCTGGGGAAAAACTGTTTTTT. Translation gives CASSGQGASGEKLFF.

The chain has TRBV5-4 and TRBJ1-2; D uncertain. From germline, CDR1 is SGHNT and CDR2 YYREEE (reference sequence). The length of the CDR3 is 15 residues. The germline V and J ends were trimmed by 1 base and 3 bases, with 13 bases remaining between them. The CDR3 bases are TGTGCCAGCAGCTTGTCGTTGTTTGTGGACTATGGCTACACCTTC. It is translated as CASSLSLFVDYGYTF.

The J gene is TRBJ2-1, the V gene TRBV30; no clear D gene. Per the germline V gene, CDR1 is GTSNPN and CDR2 is SVGIG (reference sequence). V lost 5 bases and J 7 bases, leaving 18 bases between the germline ends. This CDR3 comprises 14 residues. This CDR3 is CAWGEGFVKNEQFF. CDR3 bases: TGTGCCTGGGGGGAAGGGTTCGTTAAGAATGAGCAGTTCTTC.

The rearrangement uses TRBV28 and TRBJ2-5; the D is unclear. In germline, CDR1 is MDHEN, CDR2 SYDVKM. V was clipped by 6 bases and J by 0 bases, with 8 bases between them. There are 13 residues in the CDR3. CDR3 nucleotide sequence: TGTGCCAGCAGGAAGGATTACCAAGAGACCCAGTACTTC. Translation: CASRKDYQETQYF.

The CDR3 bases are TGTGCCATCAGTGACTATAATTCACCCCTCCACTTT. Its translation: CAISDYNSPLHF. The chain recombines TRBV10-3 with TRBJ1-6; D uncertain. Germline CDR1 ENHRY, CDR2 SYGVKD. The CDR3 covers 12 residues. V dropped 3 bases and J dropped 3 bases, with 0 bases sitting between them.

Worth noting for this clone: Other DNA sequences of this sample code for an identical CDR3. The CDR3 reads CASSIRDTEAFF. The DNA for the CDR3 is TGTGCCAGTAGTATCCGCGACACTGAAGCTTTCTTT. The chain is built from TRBV19 and TRBJ1-1, with D hard to call. The CDR3 loop spans 12 amino acids. Germline values: CDR1 LNHDA, CDR2 SQIVND (reference sequence). Trimming left V 3 bases short and J 3 bases short, with 5 bases between.

This clone has a single count. The chain combines TRBV5-1 with TRBJ2-6; D unresolved. Germline lookup yields CDR1 SGHRS and CDR2 YFSETQ. Trimming removed 3 bases from V and 0 bases from J, with 16 bases in between. This CDR3 spans 18 amino acids. The CDR3 nucleotides are TGCGCCAGCAGCTGGCGCGCAGGTGGAAACTCTGGGGCCAACGTCCTGACTTTC. Protein sequence: CASSWRAGGNSGANVLTF.

The chain recombines TRBV30 with TRBJ1-1; 9 bases are shared with TRBD1. Germline V CDR1 and CDR2: GTSNPN, SVGIG (reference sequence). The ends lost 3 bases at V and 3 bases at J; junction bases unmatched: 11. The CDR3 has 16 amino acids. The CDR3 is CAWRDTGGAVDTEAFF. In nucleotides, the CDR3 is TGTGCCTGGAGGGATACAGGGGGCGCCGTGGACACTGAAGCTTTCTTT.